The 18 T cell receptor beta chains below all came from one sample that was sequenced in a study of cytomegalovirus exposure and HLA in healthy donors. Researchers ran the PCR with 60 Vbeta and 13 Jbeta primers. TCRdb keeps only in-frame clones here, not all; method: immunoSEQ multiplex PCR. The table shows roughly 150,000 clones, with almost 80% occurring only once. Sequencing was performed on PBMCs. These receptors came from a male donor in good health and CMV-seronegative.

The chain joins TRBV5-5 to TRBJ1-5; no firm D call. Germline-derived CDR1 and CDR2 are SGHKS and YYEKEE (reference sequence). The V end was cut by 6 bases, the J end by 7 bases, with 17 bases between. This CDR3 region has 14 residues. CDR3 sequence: CASTRGENGQPQHF. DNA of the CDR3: TGTGCCAGCACCCGAGGTGAGAATGGACAGCCCCAGCATTTT.

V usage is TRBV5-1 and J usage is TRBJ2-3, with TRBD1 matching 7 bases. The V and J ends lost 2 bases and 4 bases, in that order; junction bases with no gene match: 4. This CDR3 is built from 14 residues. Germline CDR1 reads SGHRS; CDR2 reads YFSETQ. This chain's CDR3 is CASSFPQGSDTQYF. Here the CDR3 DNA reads TGCGCCAGCAGCTTCCCACAGGGGTCAGATACGCAGTATTTT.

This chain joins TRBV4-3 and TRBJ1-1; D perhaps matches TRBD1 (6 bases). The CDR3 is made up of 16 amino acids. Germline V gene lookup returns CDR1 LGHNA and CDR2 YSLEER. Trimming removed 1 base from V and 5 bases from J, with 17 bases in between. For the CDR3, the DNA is TGCGCCAGCAGCCAAGGAGGGGCAGGGGACGGGACTGAAGCTTTCTTT. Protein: CASSQGGAGDGTEAFF.

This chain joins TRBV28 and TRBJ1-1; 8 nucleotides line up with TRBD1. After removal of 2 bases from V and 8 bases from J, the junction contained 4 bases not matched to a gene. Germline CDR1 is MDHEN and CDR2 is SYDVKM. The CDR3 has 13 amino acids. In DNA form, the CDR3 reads TGTGCCAGCAGTTTAGGCAGGGGGCGAGAAGCTTTCTTT. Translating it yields CASSLGRGREAFF.

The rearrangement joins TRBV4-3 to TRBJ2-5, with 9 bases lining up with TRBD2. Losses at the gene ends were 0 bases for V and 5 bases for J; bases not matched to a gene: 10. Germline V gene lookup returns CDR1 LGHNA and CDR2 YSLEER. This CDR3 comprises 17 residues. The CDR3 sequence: CASSQESVAGVVETQYF. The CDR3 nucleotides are TGCGCCAGCAGCCAAGAGTCGGTAGCGGGAGTTGTTGAGACCCAGTACTTC.

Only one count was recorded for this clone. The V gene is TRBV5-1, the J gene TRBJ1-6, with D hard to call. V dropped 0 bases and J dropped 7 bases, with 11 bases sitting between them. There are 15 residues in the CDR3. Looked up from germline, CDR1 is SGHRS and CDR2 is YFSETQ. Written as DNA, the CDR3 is TGCGCCAGCAGCTTGGGTCGGGGAGTCAATTCACCCCTCCACTTT. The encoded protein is CASSLGRGVNSPLHF.

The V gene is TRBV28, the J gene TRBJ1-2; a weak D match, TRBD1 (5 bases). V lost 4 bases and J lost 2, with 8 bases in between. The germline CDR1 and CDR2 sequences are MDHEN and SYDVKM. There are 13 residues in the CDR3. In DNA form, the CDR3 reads TGTGCCAGCAGTTCAGGGCAGAACTATGGCTACACCTTC. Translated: CASSSGQNYGYTF.

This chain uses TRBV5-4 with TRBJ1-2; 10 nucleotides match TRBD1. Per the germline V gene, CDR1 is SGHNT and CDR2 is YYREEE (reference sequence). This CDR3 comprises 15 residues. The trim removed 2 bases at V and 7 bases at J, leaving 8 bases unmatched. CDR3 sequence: CASSLPGQGKAGYTF. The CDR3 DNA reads TGTGCCAGCAGCTTACCGGGACAGGGGAAGGCTGGCTACACCTTC.

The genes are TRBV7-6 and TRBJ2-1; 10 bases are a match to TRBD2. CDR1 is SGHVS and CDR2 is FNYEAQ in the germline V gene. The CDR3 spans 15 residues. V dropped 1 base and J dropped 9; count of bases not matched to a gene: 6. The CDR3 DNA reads TGTGCCAGCAGCTTAGGGCTAGCGGGAGCTTTTGAGCAGTTCTTC. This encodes CASSLGLAGAFEQFF. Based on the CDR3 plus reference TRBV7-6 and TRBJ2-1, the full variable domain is GAGVSQSPRYKVTKRGQDVALRCDPISGHVSLYWYRQALGQGPEFLTYFNYEAQQDKSGLPNDRFSAERPEGSISTLTIQRTEQRDSAMYRCASSLGLAGAFEQFFGPGTRLTVL.

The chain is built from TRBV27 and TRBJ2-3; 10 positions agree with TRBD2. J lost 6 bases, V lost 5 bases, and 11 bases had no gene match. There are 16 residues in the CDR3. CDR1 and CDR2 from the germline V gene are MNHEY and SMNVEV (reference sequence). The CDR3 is CASSPFSGGADDTQYF. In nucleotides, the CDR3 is TGTGCCAGCAGTCCCTTCAGCGGGGGGGCCGACGATACGCAGTATTTT.

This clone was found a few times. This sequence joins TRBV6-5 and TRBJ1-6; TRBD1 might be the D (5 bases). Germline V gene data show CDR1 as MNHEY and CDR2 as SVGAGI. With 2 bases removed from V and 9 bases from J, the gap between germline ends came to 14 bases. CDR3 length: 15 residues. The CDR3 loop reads CASSYVQGFGSPLHF. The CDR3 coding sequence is TGTGCCAGCAGTTACGTTCAGGGCTTCGGTTCACCCCTCCACTTT.

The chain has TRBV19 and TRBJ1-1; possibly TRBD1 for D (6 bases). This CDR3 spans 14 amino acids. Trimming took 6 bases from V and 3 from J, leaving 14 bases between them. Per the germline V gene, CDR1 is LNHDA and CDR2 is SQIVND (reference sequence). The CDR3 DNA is TGTGCCAGTAGCAAACAGGGCGCGGACACTGAAGCTTTCTTT. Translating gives CASSKQGADTEAFF. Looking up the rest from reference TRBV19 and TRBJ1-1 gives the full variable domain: DGGITQSPKYLFRKEGQNVTLSCEQNLNHDAMYWYRQDPGQGLRLIYYSQIVNDFQKGDIAEGYSVSREKKESFPLTVTSAQKNPTAFYLCASSKQGADTEAFFGQGTRLTVV.

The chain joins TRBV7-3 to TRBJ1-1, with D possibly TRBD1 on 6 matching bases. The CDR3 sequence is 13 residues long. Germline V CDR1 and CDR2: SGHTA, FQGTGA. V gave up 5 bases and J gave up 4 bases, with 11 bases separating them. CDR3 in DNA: TGTGCCAGCAGCAACAGGGTGTCCACTGAAGCTTTCTTT. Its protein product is CASSNRVSTEAFF.

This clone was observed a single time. The CDR3 spells CASSPVEGRTEAFF. CDR3 in DNA: TGTGCCAGCTCACCAGTTGAGGGTAGGACTGAAGCTTTCTTT. The gene calls are TRBV18 and TRBJ1-1; no clear D gene. Germline lookup yields CDR1 KGHSH and CDR2 LQKENI. Between the trimmed V and J ends, which lost 2 bases and 5 bases, there was a span of 12 bases. The CDR3 contains 14 residues.

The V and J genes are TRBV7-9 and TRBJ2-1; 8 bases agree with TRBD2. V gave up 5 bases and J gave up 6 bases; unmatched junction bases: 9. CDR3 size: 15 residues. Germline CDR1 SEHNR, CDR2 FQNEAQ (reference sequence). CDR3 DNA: TGTGCCAGCAGCACGGGACTAGTCTTAGTCAATGAGCAGTTCTTC. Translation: CASSTGLVLVNEQFF.

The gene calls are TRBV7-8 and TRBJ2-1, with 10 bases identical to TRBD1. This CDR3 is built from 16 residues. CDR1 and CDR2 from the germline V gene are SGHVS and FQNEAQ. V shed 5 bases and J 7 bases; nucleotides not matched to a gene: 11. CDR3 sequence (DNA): TGTGCCAGCAGCAAAGTAGGGGGACAGGGGTTTAATGAGCAGTTCTTC. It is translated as CASSKVGGQGFNEQFF.

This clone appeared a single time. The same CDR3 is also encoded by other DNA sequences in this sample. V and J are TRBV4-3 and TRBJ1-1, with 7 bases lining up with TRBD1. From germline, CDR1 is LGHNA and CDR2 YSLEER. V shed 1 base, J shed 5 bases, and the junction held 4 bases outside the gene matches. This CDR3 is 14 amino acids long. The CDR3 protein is CASSQGGGVTEAFF. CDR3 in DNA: TGCGCCAGCAGCCAAGGAGGGGGCGTGACTGAAGCTTTCTTT.

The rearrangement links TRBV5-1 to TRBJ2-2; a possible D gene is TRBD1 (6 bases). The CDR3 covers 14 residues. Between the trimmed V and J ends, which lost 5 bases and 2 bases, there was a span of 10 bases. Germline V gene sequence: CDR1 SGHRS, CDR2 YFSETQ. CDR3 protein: CASRGQVNTGELFF. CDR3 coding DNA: TGCGCCAGCAGGGGACAAGTAAACACCGGGGAGCTGTTTTTT.